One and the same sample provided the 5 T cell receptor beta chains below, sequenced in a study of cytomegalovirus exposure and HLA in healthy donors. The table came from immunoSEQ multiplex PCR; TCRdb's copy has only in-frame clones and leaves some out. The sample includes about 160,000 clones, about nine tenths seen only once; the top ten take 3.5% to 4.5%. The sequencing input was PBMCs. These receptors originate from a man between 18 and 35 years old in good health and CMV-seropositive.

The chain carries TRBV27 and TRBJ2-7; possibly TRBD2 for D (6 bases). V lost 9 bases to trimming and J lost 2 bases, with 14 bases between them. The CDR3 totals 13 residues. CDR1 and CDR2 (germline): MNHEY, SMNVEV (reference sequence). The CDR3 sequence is CARSLASPYEQYF. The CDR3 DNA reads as TGTGCCAGGTCACTAGCTTCCCCCTACGAGCAGTACTTC.

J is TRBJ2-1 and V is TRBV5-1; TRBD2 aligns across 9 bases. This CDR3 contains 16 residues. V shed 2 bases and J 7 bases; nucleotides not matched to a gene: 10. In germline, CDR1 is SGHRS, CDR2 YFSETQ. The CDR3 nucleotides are TGCGCCAGCAGCTTTTTGACTAGCGGAGTGGGGAATGAGCAGTTCTTC. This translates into CASSFLTSGVGNEQFF.

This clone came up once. The CDR3 here is CASSLGGLAETQYF. The CDR3 coding sequence is TGCGCCAGCAGCTTGGGTGGCCTAGCGGAGACGCAGTATTTT. The chain is built from TRBV5-1 and TRBJ2-3; 7 bases map to TRBD2. CDR3 length equals 14 residues. V lost 0 bases to trimming and J lost 9 bases; unmatched junction nucleotides: 7. Looked up from germline, CDR1 is SGHRS and CDR2 is YFSETQ.

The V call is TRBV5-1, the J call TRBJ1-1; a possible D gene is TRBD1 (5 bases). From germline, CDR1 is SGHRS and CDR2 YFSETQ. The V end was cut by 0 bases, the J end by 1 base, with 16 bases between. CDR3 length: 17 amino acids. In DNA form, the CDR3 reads TGCGCCAGCAGCTTGGTTTTCAGGGTTAAAGGGAACACTGAAGCTTTCTTT. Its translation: CASSLVFRVKGNTEAFF.

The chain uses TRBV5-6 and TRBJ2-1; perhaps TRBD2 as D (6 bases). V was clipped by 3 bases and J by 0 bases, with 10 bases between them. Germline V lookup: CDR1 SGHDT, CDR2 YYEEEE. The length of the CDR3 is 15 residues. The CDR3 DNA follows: TGTGCCAGCAGCTGGGACTTGAGCTCCTACAATGAGCAGTTCTTC. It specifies CASSWDLSSYNEQFF.